These 32 T cell receptor beta chains came from one sample sequenced in a study of T-cell reconstitution after alpha-beta-depleted transplantation in children. Preparation of the TCRbeta library was carried out with unique molecular identifiers. TCRdb reanalysed the PCR reads using MiXCR and keeps one entry per CDR3 protein. The sample has about a million distinct CDR3 sequences; roughly 29% are singletons. The specimen comprised PBMCs, mostly from graft donor cells, sampled 360 days after TCRalphabeta/CD19-depleted stem cell transplant. Source of these receptors: a boy under two years old who had a stem cell transplant for SCID, so the T cells may come from the graft donor.

The J gene is TRBJ2-1, the V gene TRBV5-1, with D unresolved. The CDR3 has 12 amino acids. Germline CDR1 is SGHRS and CDR2 is YFSETQ. V dropped 2 bases and J dropped 10 bases, with 10 bases sitting between them. As DNA, the CDR3 is TGCGCCAGCAGCTTCCAAATGGTAGAGCAGTTCTTC. It is translated as CASSFQMVEQFF.

The rearrangement uses TRBV6-2 or TRBV6-3 and TRBJ2-6; weak D call: TRBD1 (6 bases). CDR3 length equals 15 residues. V lost 5 bases, J lost 3 bases, and 11 bases lay in between. Germline CDR1 and CDR2: MNHEY and SVGEGT. The DNA for the CDR3 is TGTGCCAGCAGTCTCCACAGGGATGGGGCCAACGTCCTGACTTTC. Protein product: CASSLHRDGANVLTF.

This sequence joins TRBV7-7 and TRBJ2-1; D is unresolved. Germline-derived CDR1 and CDR2 are SSHAT and FNYEAQ (reference sequence). The CDR3 loop spans 16 amino acids. Deletions cut 1 base from V and 3 bases from J, with 13 bases between. This CDR3 reads CASSLEAELNYNEQFF. The DNA of the CDR3 is TGTGCCAGCAGCTTAGAGGCAGAACTAAACTACAATGAGCAGTTCTTC.

The chain has TRBV12-3 or TRBV12-4 and TRBJ2-1; 11 nucleotides match TRBD2. V dropped 7 bases and J dropped 9; count of bases not matched to a gene: 17. The CDR3 consists of 17 residues. The CDR3 DNA follows: TGTGCCAGCACCTCAGGACTAGCGGGCCCTTCGGCGAGTGAGCAGTTCTTC. Translated: CASTSGLAGPSASEQFF.

V gene TRBV12-3 or TRBV12-4 combines with J gene TRBJ1-6; no definite D call. The CDR3 is 15 amino acids. Trimming took 3 bases from V and 6 from J, leaving 12 bases between them. CDR3 region: CASSFSGTVNSPLHF. The DNA of the CDR3 is TGTGCCAGCAGTTTCTCGGGCACCGTTAATTCACCCCTCCACTTT.

This rearrangement joins TRBV7-9 to TRBJ2-1, with 8 bases fitting TRBD2. Germline V gene lookup returns CDR1 SEHNR and CDR2 FQNEAQ (reference sequence). Trimming cost V 5 bases and J 9 bases; bases outside gene matches: 12. CDR3 size: 15 residues. CDR3 amino acids: CASSPVGGGMVEQFF. CDR3 coding DNA: TGTGCCAGCAGCCCCGTTGGCGGGGGGATGGTTGAGCAGTTCTTC.

V and J are TRBV9 and TRBJ2-1, with TRBD2 as a possible D gene (5 bases). Germline assignment: CDR1 SGDLS and CDR2 YYNGEE. This CDR3 spans 17 amino acids. V was shortened by 2 bases and J by 0 bases, with 15 bases between the two germline ends. The CDR3 here is CASSVHSGTSSYNEQFF. In nucleotides, the CDR3 is TGTGCCAGCAGCGTCCATAGTGGAACTAGCTCCTACAATGAGCAGTTCTTC.

This clonotype was observed a few times. The chain has TRBV5-1 and TRBJ2-1, with D perhaps TRBD2 (6 bases). Trimming stripped 7 bases from V and 8 bases from J, with 16 bases between. Germline V CDR1 and CDR2: SGHRS, YFSETQ. This CDR3 is 13 amino acids long. In nucleotides, the CDR3 is TGCGCCAGCGGGGGGAGCAGGGCAGATGAGCAGTTCTTC. This gives the protein CASGGSRADEQFF. Full variable domain (outside the CDR3, taken from reference TRBV5-1 and TRBJ2-1): KAGVTQTPRYLIKTRGQQVTLSCSPISGHRSVSWYQQTPGQGLQFLFEYFSETQRNKGNFPGRFSGRQFSNSRSEMNVSTLELGDSALYLCASGGSRADEQFFGPGTRLTVL.

This clonotype was observed many times. The chain couples TRBV12-3 or TRBV12-4 to TRBJ1-1; D gene ambiguous. Deletions cut 3 bases from V and 1 base from J, with 6 bases between. The CDR3 runs 13 residues. The CDR3 nucleotides read TGTGCCAGCAGTTTCGCGCCGAACACTGAAGCTTTCTTT. Its protein is CASSFAPNTEAFF.

This clonotype has only a few counts. The chain couples TRBV5-1 to TRBJ2-5; 8 bases align to TRBD2. The CDR3 covers 14 residues. The junction had 7 bases not matched to a gene; V was cut back by 6 bases and J by 3 bases. From germline, CDR1 is SGHRS and CDR2 YFSETQ. The CDR3 sequence: CASTVLLAEETQYF. The CDR3 nucleotides read TGCGCCAGCACCGTGTTACTAGCGGAAGAGACCCAGTACTTC.

The chain has TRBV20-1 and TRBJ1-5; D remains unclear. This CDR3 has 14 residues. Looked up from germline, CDR1 is DFQATT and CDR2 is SNEGSKA (reference sequence). The ends were cut back, 2 bases at V and 3 bases at J, with 11 bases in the middle. The CDR3 DNA reads TGCAGTGCTAGAAGGTTAGGATTCAATCAGCCCCAGCATTTT. Protein: CSARRLGFNQPQHF.

The rearrangement links TRBV12-3 or TRBV12-4 to TRBJ2-2; TRBD2 matches 9 bases. The CDR3 sequence is 17 residues long. J gave up 2 bases and V 2 bases, and 6 bases lay outside the gene matches. CDR3 DNA: TGTGCCAGCAGTTTAATTGCTAGCGGGGCTAACACCGGGGAGCTGTTTTTT. Translated: CASSLIASGANTGELFF.

This clonotype appeared a single time. V gene TRBV11-2 combines with J gene TRBJ2-3; possible D gene TRBD1, 6 bases. CDR3 length: 14 amino acids. Between the trimmed V and J ends, which lost 0 bases and 4 bases, there was a span of 8 bases. Germline CDR1 SGHAT, CDR2 FQNNGV. CDR3 DNA: TGTGCCAGCAGCTTAGAGGGGGCGGCAGATACGCAGTATTTT. It specifies CASSLEGAADTQYF.

This rearrangement joins TRBV11-1 to TRBJ2-1; 11 positions match TRBD2. Germline trimming cut 1 base from V and 6 bases from J; bases unmatched to any gene: 14. There are 19 residues in the CDR3. The germline gives CDR1 SGHAT, CDR2 FQDESV (reference sequence). The CDR3 bases are TGTGCCAGCAGCTTAGGAGATGGAGTAGCGGGGGGGGCTTTCAATGAGCAGTTCTTC. This translates into CASSLGDGVAGGAFNEQFF.

The gene calls are TRBV19 and TRBJ2-2, with a tentative D call TRBD1 (5 bases). V was clipped by 5 bases and J by 5 bases, with 15 bases between them. The CDR3 spans 15 residues. From germline, CDR1 is LNHDA and CDR2 SQIVND (reference sequence). CDR3 bases: TGTGCCAGTAGTGACGGCTGGGGCAGAACCGGGGAGCTGTTTTTT. As protein: CASSDGWGRTGELFF. Full variable domain (missing parts from reference TRBV19 and TRBJ2-2): DGGITQSPKYLFRKEGQNVTLSCEQNLNHDAMYWYRQDPGQGLRLIYYSQIVNDFQKGDIAEGYSVSREKKESFPLTVTSAQKNPTAFYLCASSDGWGRTGELFFGEGSRLTVL.

The chain carries TRBV18 and TRBJ1-1; D is uncertain. Germline CDR1 KGHSH, CDR2 LQKENI. This CDR3 region has 13 residues. V was shortened by 2 bases and J by 1 base, with 5 bases between the two germline ends. The CDR3 loop reads CASSPSQNTEAFF. CDR3 bases: TGTGCCAGCTCACCATCCCAGAACACTGAAGCTTTCTTT.

The chain links TRBV7-3 to TRBJ1-6; D is perhaps TRBD1 (5 bases). The CDR3 runs to 13 residues. Germline assignment: CDR1 SGHTA and CDR2 FQGTGA. Trimming stripped 6 bases from V and 7 bases from J, with 10 bases between. CDR3 protein: CASSVTVNSPLHF. The CDR3 coding sequence is TGTGCCAGCAGTGTGACAGTGAATTCACCCCTCCACTTT.

The V call is TRBV20-1, the J call TRBJ1-3; the D is unclear. CDR3 size: 15 residues. Trimming took off 5 bases at V and 0 bases at J, with 14 bases between the two ends. The V gene's germline CDR1 is DFQATT and CDR2 SNEGSKA (reference sequence). The CDR3 sequence: CSALTAVSSGNTIYF. The CDR3 DNA reads as TGCAGTGCTCTAACGGCCGTTAGCTCTGGAAACACCATATATTTT.

This clonotype has a handful of counts. The chain carries TRBV7-9 and TRBJ2-2; no firm D call. The germline V gene has CDR1 SEHNR and CDR2 FQNEAQ (reference sequence). Trimming shortened V by 8 bases and J by 0 bases, and 4 bases separated the two germline ends. The CDR3 extends over 12 amino acids. This CDR3 reads CASEPNTGELFF. DNA of the CDR3: TGTGCCAGCGAGCCGAACACCGGGGAGCTGTTTTTT.

This clonotype was picked up a small number of times. The chain employs TRBV6-1 and TRBJ1-5; no reliable D call. CDR3 size: 15 residues. V dropped 6 bases and J dropped 0 bases, with 12 bases sitting between them. Looked up from germline, CDR1 is MNHNS and CDR2 is SASEGT. CDR3 nucleotide sequence: TGTGCCAGCAGCCCCCTGGCGACTAGCAATCAGCCCCAGCATTTT. This codes for CASSPLATSNQPQHF.

This clonotype was found a few times. The rearrangement links TRBV5-1 to TRBJ1-4; D may be TRBD1 (6 bases). The CDR3 is made up of 15 amino acids. Germline assignment: CDR1 SGHRS and CDR2 YFSETQ. Trimming left V 4 bases short and J 11 bases short, with 21 bases between. CDR3 nucleotide sequence: TGCGCCAGCAGCAGGAAGGACGGAACCCAGGGGAAACTGTTTTTT. Protein sequence: CASSRKDGTQGKLFF. The full variable domain, rest sourced from reference TRBV5-1 and TRBJ1-4, is KAGVTQTPRYLIKTRGQQVTLSCSPISGHRSVSWYQQTPGQGLQFLFEYFSETQRNKGNFPGRFSGRQFSNSRSEMNVSTLELGDSALYLCASSRKDGTQGKLFFGSGTQLSVL.

The genes are TRBV25-1 and TRBJ2-7; D possibly matches TRBD1 or TRBD2 (6 bases each). CDR1 and CDR2 from the germline V gene are MGHDK and SYGVNS. V was cut by 2 bases and J by 4 bases, with 15 bases left in between. CDR3 length: 15 amino acids. In DNA form, the CDR3 reads TGTGCCAGCAGTGAAGGCTGGGGGGCCCGTTACGAGCAGTACTTC. Residues: CASSEGWGARYEQYF.

J is TRBJ1-5 and V is TRBV12-3 or TRBV12-4; tentatively, D is TRBD1 (6 bases). Trimming removed 5 bases from V and 0 bases from J, with 11 bases in between. This CDR3 comprises 15 residues. For the CDR3, the DNA is TGTGCCAGCAGTGCCAGGGGTCATAGCAATCAGCCCCAGCATTTT. Its translation: CASSARGHSNQPQHF.

The rearrangement joins TRBV12-3 or TRBV12-4 to TRBJ1-6; TRBD1 matches 8 bases. The CDR3 spans 15 residues. V shed 5 bases, J shed 10 bases, and the junction held 10 bases outside the gene matches. The CDR3 region has the DNA TGTGCCAGCAGTCTAGGACAGGGTTCGAGATCACCCCTCCACTTT. It codes for CASSLGQGSRSPLHF.

This clonotype came up a few times. The rearrangement joins TRBV6-5 to TRBJ2-2; D assignment may be TRBD1 or TRBD2 (5 bases each). Germline V gene data show CDR1 as MNHEY and CDR2 as SVGAGI. The CDR3 runs 15 residues. Trimming removed 0 bases from V and 9 bases from J, with 14 bases in between. In DNA, the CDR3 is TGTGCCAGCAGTTACTCGCGGCGAGGGGCCAGGGAGCTGTTTTTT. Its protein is CASSYSRRGARELFF.

The V and J genes are TRBV6-1 and TRBJ2-2; tentatively, D is TRBD1 (6 bases). Germline lookup yields CDR1 MNHNS and CDR2 SASEGT. Trimming cost V 6 bases and J 1 base, with 12 bases left between them. The CDR3 runs 15 residues. The CDR3 protein is CASRRTVLNTGELFF. CDR3 bases: TGTGCCAGCAGAAGGACAGTATTGAACACCGGGGAGCTGTTTTTT.

In DNA form, the CDR3 reads TGTGCCAGCAGTTTCGACCGTAGGACCGTAATCACAGATACGCAGTATTTT. Residues: CASSFDRRTVITDTQYF. V usage is TRBV12-3 or TRBV12-4 and J usage is TRBJ2-3; unclear D gene. The CDR3 runs to 17 residues. Trimming left V 3 bases short and J 2 bases short, with 18 bases between.

The chain recombines TRBV7-8 with TRBJ2-7; a possible D gene is TRBD2 (5 bases). The V gene's germline CDR1 is SGHVS and CDR2 FQNEAQ. CDR3 length: 16 residues. Trimming took off 6 bases at V and 0 bases at J, with 18 bases between the two ends. The CDR3: CASSPRTPTSSYEQYF. CDR3 nucleotide sequence: TGTGCCAGCAGTCCAAGGACTCCAACGAGCTCCTACGAGCAGTACTTC. Complete variable domain (other parts from reference TRBV7-8 and TRBJ2-7): GAGVSQSPRYKVAKRGQDVALRCDPISGHVSLFWYQQALGQGPEFLTYFQNEAQLDKSGLPSDRFFAERPEGSVSTLKIQRTQQEDSAVYLCASSPRTPTSSYEQYFGPGTRLTVT.

The chain is built from TRBV29-1 and TRBJ2-7, with a tentative D call TRBD1 (6 bases). V dropped 5 bases and J dropped 2 bases, with 10 bases sitting between them. The germline gives CDR1 SQVTM, CDR2 ANQGSEA. The CDR3 contains 12 residues. The CDR3 sequence is CSVSGATYEQYF. Written as DNA, the CDR3 is TGCAGCGTTTCAGGGGCCACCTACGAGCAGTACTTC.

The chain recombines TRBV30 with TRBJ2-2; D perhaps matches TRBD1 (5 bases). Germline V lookup: CDR1 GTSNPN, CDR2 SVGIG (reference sequence). V gave up 2 bases and J gave up 8 bases, with 9 bases separating them. This CDR3 spans 12 amino acids. The CDR3, as DNA: TGTGCCTGGAGTTCAGGGCTGGGGGAGCTGTTTTTT. It translates to CAWSSGLGELFF.

V usage is TRBV9 and J usage is TRBJ2-5, with 8 bases that match TRBD2. Trimming cost V 3 bases and J 0 bases; bases outside gene matches: 4. CDR1 SGDLS and CDR2 YYNGEE come from the germline V gene. The CDR3 spans 15 residues. This CDR3 reads CASSAEAGDQETQYF. CDR3 nucleotide sequence: TGTGCCAGCAGCGCCGAAGCGGGGGACCAAGAGACCCAGTACTTC.

The CDR3 nucleotides are TGTGCCAGCAGCCCTCGATCCGGACCGATCTACGAGCAGTACTTC. Translating it yields CASSPRSGPIYEQYF. V gene TRBV7-2 combines with J gene TRBJ2-7; no reliable D call. The V end was cut by 5 bases, the J end by 3 bases, with 17 bases between. Germline V gives CDR1 SGHTA, CDR2 FQGNSA. The CDR3 consists of 15 residues.